This T cell receptor beta chain was identified during a study of cytomegalovirus exposure and HLA in healthy donors. Findings and limits, study-wide: Later on, analysis showed that most CMV-associated TCR beta chains appeared to be HLA-restricted. About 87% or about 30% of the time was how often most TCR beta V segments were productive, according to an earlier analysis. At a 0.05 false discovery rate, a later analysis found 18,000 or so TCR beta sequences to be associated with HLA alleles. Presence/absence analyses took donor sequencing depth as roughly uniform.

This clone was found a few times. Its target is not known. The ends lost 6 bases at V and 3 bases at J; junction bases unmatched: 7. This CDR3 contains 14 residues. Germline CDR1 LNHDA, CDR2 SQIVND (reference sequence). PCR primers comprised 60 Vbeta and 13 Jbeta primers. Profiled with immunoSEQ multiplex PCR; TCRdb holds only in-frame clones, not every one. The sample carries approximately 160,000 clones, around 75% recorded once. This clonotype was obtained from a man between 18 and 29 years old in good health and CMV-seropositive. Sequenced sample: PBMCs. The V gene is TRBV19, the J gene TRBJ1-1; 7 bases map to TRBD1. For the CDR3, the DNA is TGTGCCAGTAGACGACACAGGGGTGACACTGAAGCTTTCTTT. As protein: CASRRHRGDTEAFF. The variable domain in full, with the rest retrieved from reference TRBV19 and TRBJ1-1, is DGGITQSPKYLFRKEGQNVTLSCEQNLNHDAMYWYRQDPGQGLRLIYYSQIVNDFQKGDIAEGYSVSREKKESFPLTVTSAQKNPTAFYLCASRRHRGDTEAFFGQGTRLTVV.